This TCR beta chain was sequenced in a study of T cells in Graves' hyperthyroidism and ophthalmopathy. The source of the PBMCs was 10 ml of fresh peripheral blood. The V and J ends lost 8 bases and 5 bases respectively, with 18 bases between them. Germline CDR1 MNHEY, CDR2 SMNVEV (reference sequence). The CDR3 has 14 residues. RNA transcripts were the template for amplifying TCR beta CDR3 regions. The HTBI primer set drove a first-round RT-PCR of the TCR CDR3. TCRdb passed the multiplex PCR reads through MiXCR, listing each CDR3 protein once. The sample has around 250,000 distinct CDR3 sequences, just over 14% seen once.

The sample consisted of blood. The sequence derives from a woman aged 40 to 50 with Graves' hyperthyroidism that later progressed to Graves' ophthalmopathy. The gene calls are TRBV27 and TRBJ2-5, with TRBD2 as a possible D gene (6 bases). The CDR3 DNA sequence: TGTGCCAGCCGAAACTCGGGAGTCCGGGAGACCCAGTACTTC. Translating it yields CASRNSGVRETQYF.